This T cell receptor beta chain was recorded in a study of glioma-infiltrating T cells. General observations from the study: Tissue-blood divergence was below expectation in non-neoplastic patients, above in gliomas.

Using RNA template, CDR3s of TCR alpha and beta were amplified with iRepertoire arm-PCR. Input was roughly 85-400 ng of tissue mRNA or PBMC total RNA. MiXCR was run by TCRdb on the multiplex PCR reads, yielding one entry per CDR3 protein. This repertoire shows 100,000 to 150,000 distinct CDR3 sequences, about 23% found once; its top ten account for nearly 15%. This CDR3 has 15 amino acids. The V gene end was trimmed by 0 bases and the J gene end by 5 bases; junction bases not matched to a gene: 10. CDR1 and CDR2 from the germline V gene are DFQATT and SNEGSKA (reference sequence). The table lists this clonotype with many counts. The antigen is unknown.

Material for sequencing was glioma tissue, nonneoplastic brain tissue, or PBMCs (not recorded which). The J gene is TRBJ2-7, the V gene TRBV20-1, with 7 bases identical to TRBD2. The clonotype was recovered from a human donor with low-grade glioma or glioblastoma, undergoing nonglioma brain surgery, or in good health (not recorded which). This CDR3 is CSAREGRREFDEQYF. The CDR3 DNA reads TGCAGTGCTAGAGAGGGAAGGCGGGAGTTCGACGAGCAGTACTTC.